This T cell receptor beta chain is drawn from a study of T cell responses to AZD1222 COVID-19 vaccine. The CDR3 is made up of 15 amino acids. From germline, CDR1 is MNHEY and CDR2 SVGAGI. V lost 0 bases and J 0 bases, leaving 9 bases between the germline ends. Produced via immunoSEQ multiplex PCR; TCRdb's table is partial and in-frame only. The data hold under 150,000 clones, with roughly 89% observed a single time. This receptor was obtained from an adult in good health. The material was peripheral blood, obtained on day 0 of AZD1222 vaccination. The chain joins TRBV6-5 to TRBJ2-7; maybe TRBD2 (5 bases). CDR3 residues: CASSYSGVHSYEQYF. CDR3 bases: TGTGCCAGCAGTTACTCCGGGGTTCACTCCTACGAGCAGTACTTC.